What follows is one T cell receptor (beta chain) and its context. Its antigen is still unknown. This may be a read error, as it is one base from a much larger clone. The source of the sample is a study of T cells after yellow fever vaccination. Study conclusions and caveats: Across the CD4 and CD8 compartments, a small share of clonotypes was present in both. Weaker overall was a secondary response that nonetheless peaked faster, on day 5 versus 15. Abundant contaminating clonotypes from the bulk population could appear in FACS-sorted repertoires.

One entry per CDR3 protein, called by TCRdb with MiXCR from the 5' RACE reads. The sample lists about 130,000 distinct CDR3 sequences; 6.5% to 8% were seen once. V was clipped by 7 bases and J by 3 bases, with 15 bases between them. There are 15 residues in the CDR3. The source was CD4+ T cells sorted from PBMCs, collected more than 8 days after the first yellow fever vaccination. This rearrangement joins TRBV23-1 to TRBJ2-2, with D possibly TRBD2 on 6 matching bases. TRBV23-1 is reported as an ORF; its role is uncertain. This clonotype was obtained from a man younger than 35 who received the YFV17D yellow fever vaccine. This chain's CDR3 is CASKEREEDTGELFF. The CDR3 region has the DNA TGCGCCAGCAAAGAAAGGGAGGAGGACACCGGGGAGCTGTTTTTT.